The following is a T cell receptor beta chain sequence with its context. Using immunoSEQ multiplex PCR, the repertoire was profiled, and TCRdb retains in-frame clones only, with some absent. The data contain tens of thousands of clones, around 75% of them singletons. This sample was included in a study of blood T cell repertoires in COVID-19. The sequence was obtained from a woman aged 45-65 years with acute or convalescent COVID-19. The sequencing input was peripheral blood.

This chain's CDR3 is CASSPLAGTGESKNIQYF. DNA of the CDR3: TGTGCCAGCAGTCCTCTCGCCGGGACAGGGGAATCCAAAAACATTCAGTACTTC. This chain links TRBV27 with TRBJ2-4; 10 bases agree with TRBD1. The V and J ends lost 5 bases and 2 bases, in that order; junction bases with no gene match: 12. The CDR3 spans 18 residues. The germline V gene has CDR1 MNHEY and CDR2 SMNVEV (reference sequence).